This passage covers 29 T cell receptor beta chains from one sample sequenced in a study of T cell changes during pregnancy in multiple sclerosis. Assay used: immunoSEQ multiplex PCR; TCRdb lists only in-frame clones, some missing. This table holds around 65,000 clones, roughly 86% found once. The sample in question was peripheral blood, obtained in the first trimester of pregnancy. These receptor sequences come from a female donor with multiple sclerosis, enrolled in a pregnancy study.

V and J are TRBV9 and TRBJ1-4; 8 bases are shared with TRBD1. The junction had 7 bases not matched to a gene; V was cut back by 2 bases and J by 10 bases. This CDR3 is 14 amino acids long. Germline V lookup: CDR1 SGDLS, CDR2 YYNGEE. The CDR3 loop is CASSVGQGIGKLFF. In nucleotides, the CDR3 is TGTGCCAGCAGCGTCGGACAGGGAATAGGAAAACTGTTTTTT.

This chain connects TRBV2 to TRBJ1-5, with TRBD1 matching 8 bases. With 6 bases clipped from V and 0 bases from J, the junction kept 7 bases outside the gene matches. The CDR3 has 16 residues. Germline V CDR1 and CDR2: SNHLY, FYNNEI. The CDR3 reads CASRAGQGSSNQPQHF. The DNA of the CDR3 is TGTGCCAGCAGGGCTGGACAGGGATCTAGCAATCAGCCCCAGCATTTT. Filled out from reference TRBV2 and TRBJ1-5, the complete variable domain reads EPEVTQTPSHQVTQMGQEVILRCVPISNHLYFYWYRQILGQKVEFLVSFYNNEISEKSEIFDDQFSVERPDGSNFTLKIRSTKLEDSAMYFCASRAGQGSSNQPQHFGDGTRLSIL.

In nucleotides, the CDR3 is TGTGCCAGCAGAGGACACCTTAACACCGGGGAGCTGTTTTTT. As protein: CASRGHLNTGELFF. V usage is TRBV7-2 and J usage is TRBJ2-2, with D possibly matching TRBD1 (5 bases). The germline V gene encodes CDR1 SGHTA and CDR2 FQGNSA. The V end lost 6 bases, the J end lost 2 bases, and 10 bases lay between the germline ends. The CDR3 runs 14 residues. The entire variable domain, with the rest obtained from reference TRBV7-2 and TRBJ2-2, is as follows: GAGVSQSPSNKVTEKGKDVELRCDPISGHTALYWYRQSLGQGLEFLIYFQGNSAPDKSGLPSDRFSAERTGGSVSTLTIQRTQQEDSAVYLCASRGHLNTGELFFGEGSRLTVL.

This rearrangement joins TRBV5-1 to TRBJ2-7, with D perhaps matching TRBD2 (5 bases). Germline V lookup: CDR1 SGHRS, CDR2 YFSETQ. Between the trimmed V and J ends, which lost 0 bases and 1 base, there was a span of 8 bases. The CDR3 sequence is 14 residues long. The CDR3 is CASSLDGKSYEQYF. The CDR3 DNA follows: TGCGCCAGCAGCTTGGACGGGAAGTCCTACGAGCAGTACTTC. Looking up the rest from reference TRBV5-1 and TRBJ2-7 gives the full variable domain: KAGVTQTPRYLIKTRGQQVTLSCSPISGHRSVSWYQQTPGQGLQFLFEYFSETQRNKGNFPGRFSGRQFSNSRSEMNVSTLELGDSALYLCASSLDGKSYEQYFGPGTRLTVT.

The rearrangement links TRBV4-1 to TRBJ2-7; 7 nucleotides line up with TRBD1. In germline, CDR1 is MGHRA, CDR2 YSYEKL. Unmatched junction bases numbered 8, after V lost 3 bases and J lost 3 bases. The CDR3 runs 15 residues. The CDR3 protein is CASSHMQGDDYEQYF. The CDR3 coding sequence is TGCGCCAGCAGCCATATGCAGGGGGATGACTACGAGCAGTACTTC.

V and J are TRBV11-3 and TRBJ2-7, with TRBD2 matching 14 bases. The CDR3 consists of 17 residues. With 3 bases clipped from V and 5 bases from J, the junction kept 9 bases outside the gene matches. Looked up from germline, CDR1 is SGHNT and CDR2 is YENEEA. The CDR3 here is CASSLGLAGEGEDEQYF. The CDR3 coding sequence is TGTGCCAGCAGCTTGGGACTAGCGGGAGAAGGGGAGGACGAGCAGTACTTC.

The CDR3 bases are TGCGCCAGCAGCTTGGGCCGGAACGGAGACTATGGCTACACCTTC. Its protein product is CASSLGRNGDYGYTF. The chain carries TRBV5-1 and TRBJ1-2; unclear D gene. The CDR3 spans 15 residues. Germline CDR1 and CDR2: SGHRS and YFSETQ. Trimming left V 0 bases short and J 3 bases short, with 12 bases between.

The chain carries TRBV6-1 and TRBJ2-1; 7 bases line up with TRBD2. The CDR3 sequence is 15 residues long. CDR1 and CDR2 from the germline V gene are MNHNS and SASEGT. V lost 4 bases to trimming and J lost 5 bases; unmatched junction nucleotides: 8. The CDR3 is CASSAGGSGNNEQFF. CDR3 sequence (DNA): TGTGCCAGCAGTGCGGGAGGTAGCGGTAACAATGAGCAGTTCTTC.

The chain has TRBV9 and TRBJ2-1, with D tentatively TRBD2 (6 bases). Germline-derived CDR1 and CDR2 are SGDLS and YYNGEE. V dropped 3 bases and J dropped 3 bases, with 13 bases sitting between them. CDR3 size: 15 residues. This CDR3 is CASSALPAGYNEQFF. The CDR3, as DNA: TGTGCCAGCAGCGCCCTCCCAGCGGGCTACAATGAGCAGTTCTTC.

The chain recombines TRBV10-3 with TRBJ2-1, with 8 bases matching TRBD1. This CDR3 contains 12 residues. CDR1 and CDR2 from the germline V gene are ENHRY and SYGVKD. With V trimmed by 6 bases and J by 7 bases, 2 bases remained unmatched. CDR3 DNA sequence: TGTGCCATCAGGGACAGGGAAAATGAGCAGTTCTTC. It is translated as CAIRDRENEQFF.

The chain uses TRBV7-2 and TRBJ2-7; D remains unclear. Germline loops: CDR1 SGHTA, CDR2 FQGNSA. CDR3 length equals 13 residues. V was cut by 1 base and J by 4 bases, with 8 bases left in between. The CDR3 DNA is TGTGCCAGCAGCTTAGGACACTCTTACGAGCAGTACTTC. Protein: CASSLGHSYEQYF. Full variable domain (missing parts from reference TRBV7-2 and TRBJ2-7): GAGVSQSPSNKVTEKGKDVELRCDPISGHTALYWYRQSLGQGLEFLIYFQGNSAPDKSGLPSDRFSAERTGGSVSTLTIQRTQQEDSAVYLCASSLGHSYEQYFGPGTRLTVT.

The chain couples TRBV5-6 to TRBJ1-1; 8 positions match TRBD1. This CDR3 has 15 amino acids. The germline V gene has CDR1 SGHDT and CDR2 YYEEEE. Unmatched junction bases numbered 5, after V lost 0 bases and J lost 4 bases. Here the CDR3 reads CASSLAAGGFTEAFF. The CDR3 DNA sequence: TGTGCCAGCAGCTTGGCCGCAGGGGGCTTCACTGAAGCTTTCTTT.

A few counts support this clone. The rearrangement links TRBV28 to TRBJ1-1; D remains unclear. The V end lost 3 bases, the J end lost 4 bases, and 6 bases lay between the germline ends. This CDR3 region has 12 residues. Germline V CDR1 and CDR2: MDHEN, SYDVKM. The CDR3 is CASSFAGTEAFF. The CDR3 nucleotides are TGTGCCAGCAGTTTCGCGGGCACTGAAGCTTTCTTT. Drawing the rest from reference TRBV28 and TRBJ1-1, the complete variable domain is DVKVTQSSRYLVKRTGEKVFLECVQDMDHENMFWYRQDPGLGLRLIYFSYDVKMKEKGDIPEGYSVSREKKERFSLILESASTNQTSMYLCASSFAGTEAFFGQGTRLTVV.

The V and J genes are TRBV19 and TRBJ1-4, with D unresolved. CDR1 is LNHDA and CDR2 is SQIVND in the germline V gene (reference sequence). Trimming removed 3 bases at V and 5 bases at J, with 22 bases between. The CDR3 is made up of 18 amino acids. The CDR3 region is CASSMSVGFVGGNEKLFF. The CDR3 coding sequence is TGTGCCAGTAGTATGAGTGTAGGGTTCGTCGGAGGAAATGAAAAACTGTTTTTT.

The gene calls are TRBV2 and TRBJ1-1, with D possibly being TRBD1 (6 bases). The CDR3 spans 14 residues. Trimming pared 3 bases from V and 5 bases from J, leaving 13 bases between. The germline V gene has CDR1 SNHLY and CDR2 FYNNEI. The CDR3 sequence: CASSDRTGWTEAFF. In DNA form, the CDR3 reads TGTGCCAGCAGTGATAGAACAGGGTGGACTGAAGCTTTCTTT.

The rearrangement uses TRBV9 and TRBJ1-1; 7 nucleotides line up with TRBD1. Looked up from germline, CDR1 is SGDLS and CDR2 is YYNGEE. The CDR3 spans 16 residues. V lost 2 bases and J lost 0; bases outside the gene matches: 7. The CDR3 nucleotides read TGTGCCAGCAGCGTCGACAGGGATTGGGTGAACACTGAAGCTTTCTTT. The encoded protein is CASSVDRDWVNTEAFF.

The rearrangement links TRBV2 to TRBJ2-4, with D maybe TRBD2 (5 bases). The CDR3 consists of 14 residues. CDR1 is SNHLY, CDR2 FYNNEI, per germline. Trimming removed 6 bases at V and 5 bases at J, with 14 bases between. This CDR3 is CASSARVGENIQYF. The CDR3 DNA reads as TGTGCCAGCAGCGCCCGGGTGGGAGAAAACATTCAGTACTTC.

This chain uses TRBV5-1 with TRBJ1-1; 7 nucleotides line up with TRBD1. The trim removed 2 bases at V and 1 base at J, leaving 2 bases unmatched. This CDR3 is built from 14 residues. The V gene's germline CDR1 is SGHRS and CDR2 YFSETQ. CDR3 sequence reads: CASSFGTENTEAFF. As DNA, the CDR3 is TGCGCCAGCAGCTTCGGGACAGAGAACACTGAAGCTTTCTTT.

This chain joins TRBV4-1 and TRBJ1-5, with TRBD1 matching over 7 bases. Germline assignment: CDR1 MGHRA and CDR2 YSYEKL. The J segment lost 1 base and the V segment lost 1 base, leaving 7 bases of the junction unmatched. The CDR3 consists of 17 residues. CDR3 sequence: CASSQGQGLSSNQPQHF. Here the CDR3 DNA reads TGCGCCAGCAGCCAAGGACAGGGTCTGTCGAGCAATCAGCCCCAGCATTTT.

The chain uses TRBV28 and TRBJ1-5; 8 nucleotides match TRBD1. V lost 2 bases to trimming and J lost 7 bases; unmatched junction nucleotides: 4. The V gene's germline CDR1 is MDHEN and CDR2 SYDVKM. The CDR3 sequence is 14 residues long. Written as DNA, the CDR3 is TGTGCCAGCAGTTTAAGGACAGGGAGACAGCCCCAGCATTTT. This encodes CASSLRTGRQPQHF.

V usage is TRBV5-1 and J usage is TRBJ2-5; TRBD2 is a possible D gene (5 bases). The CDR3 is 14 amino acids. V shed 5 bases and J shed 4 bases, with 15 bases lying between them. CDR1 is SGHRS, CDR2 YFSETQ, per germline. CDR3 sequence: CASSTAGLRETQYF. The CDR3 DNA reads TGCGCCAGCAGTACTGCCGGACTGCGAGAGACCCAGTACTTC. Drawing the rest from reference TRBV5-1 and TRBJ2-5, the complete variable domain is KAGVTQTPRYLIKTRGQQVTLSCSPISGHRSVSWYQQTPGQGLQFLFEYFSETQRNKGNFPGRFSGRQFSNSRSEMNVSTLELGDSALYLCASSTAGLRETQYFGPGTRLLVL.

V gene TRBV6-6 combines with J gene TRBJ2-1; 10 bases match TRBD2. Germline CDR1 MNHNY, CDR2 SVGAGI (reference sequence). V lost 2 bases to trimming and J lost 10 bases; unmatched junction nucleotides: 8. The CDR3 contains 15 residues. CDR3 region: CASSYGLAGVPEQFF. CDR3 DNA: TGTGCCAGCAGTTACGGGCTAGCGGGAGTACCGGAGCAGTTCTTC.

The gene calls are TRBV28 and TRBJ2-1; TRBD2 matches at 9 bases. V was pared by 4 bases and J by 10 bases, with 14 bases of the junction left unmatched. CDR3 size: 16 residues. Germline CDR1 MDHEN, CDR2 SYDVKM. This CDR3 reads CASSSPASGVDGEQFF. CDR3 coding DNA: TGTGCCAGCAGTTCCCCCGCTAGCGGGGTAGACGGGGAGCAGTTCTTC.

This chain joins TRBV5-1 and TRBJ2-1; 8 bases map to TRBD2. Germline V gives CDR1 SGHRS, CDR2 YFSETQ. Germline trimming cut 0 bases from V and 6 bases from J; bases unmatched to any gene: 17. The CDR3 has 19 amino acids. The CDR3 sequence: CASSLGDRLASTYRNEQFF. DNA of the CDR3: TGCGCCAGCAGCTTGGGGGATCGACTAGCGTCTACGTATCGCAATGAGCAGTTCTTC.

The chain has TRBV4-1 and TRBJ2-3, with D hard to call. Trimming took off 0 bases at V and 1 base at J, with 8 bases between the two ends. Germline loops: CDR1 MGHRA, CDR2 YSYEKL. The CDR3 spans 15 residues. CDR3 sequence (DNA): TGCGCCAGCAGCCAAGATCCCCAGGGCACAGATACGCAGTATTTT. Translated: CASSQDPQGTDTQYF.

This clone appeared once. The gene calls are TRBV6-6 and TRBJ1-1; 10 bases line up with TRBD1. V gave up 5 bases and J gave up 0 bases; unmatched junction bases: 6. CDR3 length: 16 amino acids. In germline, CDR1 is MNHNY, CDR2 SVGAGI (reference sequence). Here the CDR3 DNA reads TGTGCCAGCAGTCCGGGACAGGGGTTCATGAACACTGAAGCTTTCTTT. Amino acid sequence: CASSPGQGFMNTEAFF.

The chain recombines TRBV30 with TRBJ2-7; possible D gene TRBD1, 6 bases. The germline V gene encodes CDR1 GTSNPN and CDR2 SVGIG (reference sequence). The V gene lost 1 base and the J gene lost 3 bases, with 16 bases spanning the gap. This CDR3 region has 15 residues. The DNA for the CDR3 is TGTGCCTGGAGTGAAATATTGACAGGCTACTACGAGCAGTACTTC. Translation: CAWSEILTGYYEQYF. Full variable domain (outside the CDR3, taken from reference TRBV30 and TRBJ2-7): SQTIHQWPATLVQPVGSPLSLECTVEGTSNPNLYWYRQAAGRGLQLLFYSVGIGQISSEVPQNLSASRPQDRQFILSSKKLLLSDSGFYLCAWSEILTGYYEQYFGPGTRLTVT.

The chain is built from TRBV5-1 and TRBJ2-1; TRBD1 might be the D (6 bases). The CDR3 consists of 14 residues. The V end was cut by 4 bases, the J end by 4 bases, with 12 bases between. Germline CDR1 reads SGHRS; CDR2 reads YFSETQ. This CDR3 reads CASSRQETYNEQFF. CDR3 sequence (DNA): TGCGCCAGCAGCCGACAGGAGACTTACAATGAGCAGTTCTTC.

V gene TRBV7-3 combines with J gene TRBJ2-5, with D possibly matching TRBD2 (5 bases). CDR1 is SGHTA and CDR2 is FQGTGA in the germline V gene. V dropped 2 bases and J dropped 1 base, with 8 bases sitting between them. CDR3 size: 14 residues. The CDR3 here is CASSLDAGQETQYF. CDR3 coding DNA: TGTGCCAGCAGCTTAGACGCGGGCCAAGAGACCCAGTACTTC.